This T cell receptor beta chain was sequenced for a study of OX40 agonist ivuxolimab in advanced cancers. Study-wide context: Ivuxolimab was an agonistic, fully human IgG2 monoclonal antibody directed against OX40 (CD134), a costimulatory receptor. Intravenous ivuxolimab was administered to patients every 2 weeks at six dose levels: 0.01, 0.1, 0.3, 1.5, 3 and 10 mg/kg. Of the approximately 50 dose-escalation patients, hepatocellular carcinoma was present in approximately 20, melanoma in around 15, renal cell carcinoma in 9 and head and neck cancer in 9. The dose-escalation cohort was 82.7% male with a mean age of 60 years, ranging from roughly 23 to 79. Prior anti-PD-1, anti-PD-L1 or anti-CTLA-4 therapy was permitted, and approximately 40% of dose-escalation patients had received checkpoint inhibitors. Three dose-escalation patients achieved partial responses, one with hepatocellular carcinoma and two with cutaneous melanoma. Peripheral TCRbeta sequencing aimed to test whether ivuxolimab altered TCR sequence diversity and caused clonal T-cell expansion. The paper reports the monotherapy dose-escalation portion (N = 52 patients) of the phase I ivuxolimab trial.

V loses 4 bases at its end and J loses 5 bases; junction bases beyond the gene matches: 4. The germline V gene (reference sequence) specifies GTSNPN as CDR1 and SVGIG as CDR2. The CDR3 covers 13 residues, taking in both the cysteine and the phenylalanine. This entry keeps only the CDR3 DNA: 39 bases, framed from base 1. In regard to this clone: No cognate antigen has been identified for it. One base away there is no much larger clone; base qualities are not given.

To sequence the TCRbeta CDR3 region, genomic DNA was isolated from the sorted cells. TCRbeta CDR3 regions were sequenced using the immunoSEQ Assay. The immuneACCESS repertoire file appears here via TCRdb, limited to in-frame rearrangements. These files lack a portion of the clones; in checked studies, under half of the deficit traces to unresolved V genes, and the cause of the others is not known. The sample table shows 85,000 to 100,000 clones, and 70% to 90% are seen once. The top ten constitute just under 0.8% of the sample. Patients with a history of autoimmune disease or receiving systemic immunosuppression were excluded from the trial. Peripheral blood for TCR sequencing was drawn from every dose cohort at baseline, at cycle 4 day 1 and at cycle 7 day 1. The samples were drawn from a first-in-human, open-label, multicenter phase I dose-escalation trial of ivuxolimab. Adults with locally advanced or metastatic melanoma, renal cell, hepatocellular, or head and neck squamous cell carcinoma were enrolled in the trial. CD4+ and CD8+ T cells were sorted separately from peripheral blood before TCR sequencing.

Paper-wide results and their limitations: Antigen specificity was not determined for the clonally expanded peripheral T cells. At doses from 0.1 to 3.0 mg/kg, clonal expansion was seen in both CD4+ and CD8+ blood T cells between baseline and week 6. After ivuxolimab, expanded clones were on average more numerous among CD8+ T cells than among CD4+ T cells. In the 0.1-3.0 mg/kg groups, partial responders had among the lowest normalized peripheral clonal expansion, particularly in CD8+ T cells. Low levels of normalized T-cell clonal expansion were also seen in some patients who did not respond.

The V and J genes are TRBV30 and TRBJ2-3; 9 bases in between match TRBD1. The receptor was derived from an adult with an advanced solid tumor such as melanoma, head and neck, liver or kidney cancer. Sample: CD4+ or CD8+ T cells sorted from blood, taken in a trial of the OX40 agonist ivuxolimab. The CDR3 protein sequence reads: CAWNRGLQDTQYF. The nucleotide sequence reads TGTGCCTGGAACAGGGGGCTTCAAGATACGCAGTATTTT.